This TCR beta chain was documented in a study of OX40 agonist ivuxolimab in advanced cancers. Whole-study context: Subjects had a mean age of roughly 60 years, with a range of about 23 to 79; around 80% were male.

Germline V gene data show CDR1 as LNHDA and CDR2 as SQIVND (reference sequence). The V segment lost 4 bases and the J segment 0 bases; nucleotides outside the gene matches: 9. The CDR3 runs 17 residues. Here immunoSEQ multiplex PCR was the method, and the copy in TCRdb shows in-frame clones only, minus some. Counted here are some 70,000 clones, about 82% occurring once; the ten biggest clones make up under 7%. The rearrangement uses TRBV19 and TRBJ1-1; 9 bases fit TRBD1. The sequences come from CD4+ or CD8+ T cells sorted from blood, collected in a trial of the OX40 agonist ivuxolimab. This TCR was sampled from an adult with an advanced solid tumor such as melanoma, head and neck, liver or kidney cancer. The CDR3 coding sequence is TGTGCCAGTAGTACCCCCGGGACAGGGCTCATGAACACTGAAGCTTTCTTT. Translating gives CASSTPGTGLMNTEAFF. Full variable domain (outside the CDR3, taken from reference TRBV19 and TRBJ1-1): DGGITQSPKYLFRKEGQNVTLSCEQNLNHDAMYWYRQDPGQGLRLIYYSQIVNDFQKGDIAEGYSVSREKKESFPLTVTSAQKNPTAFYLCASSTPGTGLMNTEAFFGQGTRLTVV.